The 23 T cell receptor beta chains given below trace back to one sample, sequenced in a study of cytomegalovirus exposure and HLA in healthy donors. A multiplex PCR was run with 60 Vbeta primers and 13 Jbeta primers. Profiled with immunoSEQ multiplex PCR; TCRdb holds only in-frame clones, not every one. The table lists under 200,000 clones, approximately 76% of them singletons, with approximately 1.4% in the top ten. Sequenced sample: PBMCs. These receptors originate from a man aged 55 to 70 in good health and CMV-seronegative.

The chain employs TRBV9 and TRBJ2-1; D may be TRBD2 (6 bases). This CDR3 region has 15 residues. V dropped 4 bases and J dropped 9 bases, with 20 bases sitting between them. Germline V gene sequence: CDR1 SGDLS, CDR2 YYNGEE. DNA for the CDR3: TGTGCCAGCAGCTCCGGAGGGGAACGGGGATCTGAGCAGTTCTTC. This gives the protein CASSSGGERGSEQFF.

This clone was detected once. The rearrangement links TRBV30 to TRBJ1-3, with no clear D. With 1 base removed from V and 3 bases from J, the gap between germline ends came to 13 bases. The CDR3 totals 15 residues. Germline lookup yields CDR1 GTSNPN and CDR2 SVGIG (reference sequence). The CDR3 region has the DNA TGTGCCTGGAGTGCTGGACTCGGGAATGGAAACACCATATATTTT. Amino acids: CAWSAGLGNGNTIYF.

The rearrangement links TRBV11-1 to TRBJ1-4; unclear D gene. CDR1 SGHAT and CDR2 FQDESV come from the germline V gene (reference sequence). The CDR3 is made up of 15 amino acids. V dropped 4 bases and J dropped 8 bases, with 17 bases sitting between them. The CDR3 is CASSSNYVGGEKLFF. For the CDR3, the DNA is TGTGCCAGCAGCTCGAACTACGTTGGTGGAGAAAAACTGTTTTTT.

V is TRBV5-1 and J is TRBJ2-3, with 11 bases identical to TRBD2. This CDR3 spans 18 amino acids. After removal of 4 bases from V and 5 bases from J, the junction contained 15 bases not matched to a gene. The V gene's germline CDR1 is SGHRS and CDR2 YFSETQ. DNA for the CDR3: TGCGCCAGCAGCCCACTTATGGTAGCGGGAGGGCTCGGAGATACGCAGTATTTT. It codes for CASSPLMVAGGLGDTQYF.

The CDR3 coding sequence is TGTGCCAGTAGTATTGGGACATATCTCTACGAGCAGTACTTC. Its protein is CASSIGTYLYEQYF. The chain uses TRBV19 and TRBJ2-7, with D possibly matching TRBD1 (6 bases). The CDR3 consists of 14 residues. CDR1 LNHDA and CDR2 SQIVND come from the germline V gene (reference sequence). V was trimmed by 3 bases and J by 3 bases, leaving 12 bases between them.

V usage is TRBV12-5 and J usage is TRBJ2-1; TRBD2 agrees at 10 bases. J lost 10 bases, V lost 6 bases, and 18 bases had no gene match. The CDR3 has 17 residues. Per the germline V gene, CDR1 is LGHNT and CDR2 is FRNRAP. In DNA form, the CDR3 reads TGTGCTAGTGGCCGGGGGTGGGAGAGCGGGAGGGCCGGAGAGCAGTTCTTC. It translates to CASGRGWESGRAGEQFF.

This chain uses TRBV9 with TRBJ2-5, with 13 nucleotides matching TRBD2. CDR3 length equals 17 residues. The V segment lost 1 base and the J segment 5 bases; nucleotides outside the gene matches: 8. Germline lookup yields CDR1 SGDLS and CDR2 YYNGEE. The CDR3 DNA reads TGTGCCAGCAGCGTATCAGGGCTGACTAGCGGGGGGGAGACCCAGTACTTC. Its translation: CASSVSGLTSGGETQYF.

The J gene is TRBJ1-2, the V gene TRBV28, with 9 bases aligning to TRBD1. Germline CDR1 reads MDHEN; CDR2 reads SYDVKM. With 5 bases clipped from V and 7 bases from J, the junction kept 5 bases outside the gene matches. This CDR3 contains 13 residues. The CDR3 loop reads CASSLPTGGGYTF. In nucleotides, the CDR3 is TGTGCCAGCAGTCTACCGACAGGGGGTGGCTACACCTTC.

The V and J genes are TRBV30 and TRBJ2-7; 10 bases agree with TRBD1. This CDR3 has 13 residues. V trimming: 5 bases; J trimming: 3 bases; junction bases outside the gene matches: 4. Germline V lookup: CDR1 GTSNPN, CDR2 SVGIG (reference sequence). The CDR3 protein is CAWDRDRGYEQYF. CDR3 nucleotides: TGTGCCTGGGACCGGGACAGGGGCTACGAGCAGTACTTC.

The chain employs TRBV6-6 and TRBJ2-5; 8 positions agree with TRBD1. The CDR3 consists of 14 residues. J was trimmed by 2 bases and V by 6 bases; bases with no gene match: 5. CDR1 MNHNY and CDR2 SVGAGI come from the germline V gene (reference sequence). DNA for the CDR3: TGTGCCAGCAGGCTCACAGGGGGTCAAGAGACCCAGTACTTC. Its translation: CASRLTGGQETQYF.

This chain uses TRBV6-5 with TRBJ1-3; 8 bases line up with TRBD1. CDR3 length equals 14 residues. Trimming cost V 4 bases and J 4 bases; bases outside gene matches: 3. CDR1 is MNHEY, CDR2 SVGAGI, per germline. CDR3 in amino acids: CASSSTGGGNTIYF. The CDR3 DNA reads TGTGCCAGCAGTTCCACAGGGGGGGGAAACACCATATATTTT.

The rearrangement joins TRBV2 to TRBJ1-2, with D perhaps TRBD1 (6 bases). V was clipped by 7 bases and J by 5 bases, with 20 bases between them. Per germline, CDR1 SNHLY and CDR2 FYNNEI. The CDR3 sequence is 15 residues long. CDR3 sequence (DNA): TGTGCCAGCATCGTGGGGGCCTCTCTAGGGTATGGCTACACCTTC. This codes for CASIVGASLGYGYTF.

J is TRBJ2-5 and V is TRBV2; D possibly corresponds to TRBD2 (6 bases). Trimming shortened V by 6 bases and J by 2 bases, and 16 bases separated the two germline ends. This CDR3 has 15 residues. CDR1 is SNHLY, CDR2 FYNNEI, per germline. CDR3: CASRRFLAEQETQYF. In DNA form, the CDR3 reads TGTGCCAGCAGACGCTTCTTAGCGGAACAAGAGACCCAGTACTTC.

This clone was observed a single time. The chain is built from TRBV2 and TRBJ2-3, with D possibly matching TRBD2 (5 bases). Trimming took 5 bases from V and 5 from J, leaving 11 bases between them. From germline, CDR1 is SNHLY and CDR2 FYNNEI. The CDR3 is 13 residues long. This chain's CDR3 is CASSNSVGDTQYF. CDR3 sequence (DNA): TGTGCCAGCAGTAATAGCGTGGGAGATACGCAGTATTTT. The complete variable domain, with remaining parts taken from reference TRBV2 and TRBJ2-3, reads EPEVTQTPSHQVTQMGQEVILRCVPISNHLYFYWYRQILGQKVEFLVSFYNNEISEKSEIFDDQFSVERPDGSNFTLKIRSTKLEDSAMYFCASSNSVGDTQYFGPGTRLTVL.

This clone was observed once. The rearrangement links TRBV10-3 to TRBJ2-7; 10 bases fit TRBD2. The CDR3 length is 11 residues. The ends lost 11 bases at V and 5 bases at J; junction bases unmatched: 3. Germline V gives CDR1 ENHRY, CDR2 SYGVKD. CDR3 sequence (DNA): TGTGCCGCCGGGACTAGCGACGAGCAGTACTTC. The encoded protein is CAAGTSDEQYF.

The chain combines TRBV6-5 with TRBJ1-3, with TRBD1 matching 7 bases. The CDR3 extends over 14 amino acids. Germline V gene lookup returns CDR1 MNHEY and CDR2 SVGAGI. Unmatched junction bases numbered 10, after V lost 7 bases and J lost 7 bases. In DNA, the CDR3 is TGTGCCAGCAAAACCTCGACACAGGGGAACACCATATATTTT. Translation: CASKTSTQGNTIYF.

The rearrangement uses TRBV29-1 and TRBJ2-1; 16 positions match TRBD2. Germline V CDR1 and CDR2: SQVTM, ANQGSEA. V trimming: 7 bases; J trimming: 7 bases; junction bases outside the gene matches: 16. This CDR3 is built from 18 residues. The CDR3 region has the DNA TGCAGCGGAGAAGCCGGGACTAGCGGGAGGGCTTCGGGGAATGAGCAGTTCTTC. This codes for CSGEAGTSGRASGNEQFF.

The chain couples TRBV13 to TRBJ2-1, with 9 bases aligning to TRBD1. The CDR3 runs to 16 residues. Germline CDR1 is PRHDT and CDR2 is FYEKMQ (reference sequence). J was trimmed by 4 bases and V by 5 bases; bases with no gene match: 9. The CDR3 here is CASSPTQGANYNEQFF. The CDR3 coding sequence is TGTGCCAGCAGCCCGACACAGGGGGCCAATTACAATGAGCAGTTCTTC.

The chain is built from TRBV6-6 and TRBJ1-1; 8 bases line up with TRBD1. With 6 bases clipped from V and 10 bases from J, the junction kept 16 bases outside the gene matches. This CDR3 has 15 residues. Germline CDR1 reads MNHNY; CDR2 reads SVGAGI (reference sequence). CDR3 amino acids: CASSRRTGRGSVAFF. The CDR3 bases are TGTGCCAGCAGCCGACGGACAGGGAGAGGTTCAGTAGCTTTCTTT.

J is TRBJ2-3 and V is TRBV30; the match to TRBD2 covers 10 bases. There are 16 residues in the CDR3. J gave up 6 bases and V 1 base, and 10 bases lay outside the gene matches. The germline CDR1 and CDR2 sequences are GTSNPN and SVGIG (reference sequence). The CDR3 region is CAWSGFSSGRADTQYF. CDR3 DNA: TGTGCCTGGAGTGGATTCTCCAGCGGGAGGGCCGATACGCAGTATTTT.

In its sample, this clone was seen a few times. The chain joins TRBV27 to TRBJ2-7; perhaps TRBD1 as D (6 bases). V lost 1 base to trimming and J lost 1 base, with 8 bases between them. The CDR3 covers 14 residues. Germline CDR1 MNHEY, CDR2 SMNVEV (reference sequence). The DNA of the CDR3 is TGTGCCAGCAGTTTATACAGGGATTCCTACGAGCAGTACTTC. Protein product: CASSLYRDSYEQYF.

The V gene is TRBV7-9, the J gene TRBJ2-6; D is unresolved. This CDR3 region has 13 residues. Germline CDR1 SEHNR, CDR2 FQNEAQ (reference sequence). Trimming stripped 4 bases from V and 4 bases from J, with 5 bases between. CDR3 sequence reads: CASSWAGANVLTF. The CDR3 DNA sequence: TGTGCCAGCAGCTGGGCAGGGGCCAACGTCCTGACTTTC.

The V call is TRBV5-4, the J call TRBJ2-7; D remains unclear. Germline V gives CDR1 SGHNT, CDR2 YYREEE (reference sequence). The CDR3 is 15 residues long. Trimming removed 0 bases from V and 0 bases from J, with 10 bases in between. CDR3 DNA: TGTGCCAGCAGCTTGGATGTTAGCAGCTCCTACGAGCAGTACTTC. It codes for CASSLDVSSSYEQYF.